Listed here are 28 T cell receptor beta chains from one sample, sequenced in a study of T cells in tuberculosis. Assay used: immunoSEQ multiplex PCR; TCRdb lists only in-frame clones, some missing. The sample lists tens of thousands of clones, approximately 92% seen once, with approximately 14% in the top ten. Sample: PBMCs. The receptors derive from a donor aged 10-35 years with latent tuberculosis or without tuberculosis infection.

The V and J genes are TRBV11-2 and TRBJ2-2, with TRBD2 matching over 9 bases. CDR1 and CDR2 (germline): SGHAT, FQNNGV. This CDR3 spans 12 amino acids. V gave up 3 bases and J gave up 13 bases; unmatched junction bases: 3. The chain's CDR3 is CASSLAGGRLFF. CDR3 in DNA: TGTGCCAGCAGCTTGGCGGGGGGGCGGCTGTTTTTT.

DNA of the CDR3: TGCGCCAGCAGCTTGGTGGTGGGGCGGGAGACCCAGTACTTC. It yields the protein CASSLVVGRETQYF. J is TRBJ2-5 and V is TRBV5-1; the D gene is possibly TRBD1 (5 bases). V was cut by 0 bases and J by 5 bases, with 11 bases left in between. The CDR3 sequence is 14 residues long. Germline loops: CDR1 SGHRS, CDR2 YFSETQ.

In this sample, this clone turned up once. The chain carries TRBV18 and TRBJ1-3, with 9 positions matching TRBD1. The germline CDR1 and CDR2 sequences are KGHSH and LQKENI. The length of the CDR3 is 15 residues. Losses at the gene ends were 4 bases for V and 3 bases for J; bases not matched to a gene: 4. The CDR3 sequence is CASSLQGALGNTIYF. The CDR3 DNA reads TGTGCCAGCTCACTACAGGGGGCGCTTGGAAACACCATATATTTT.

This chain joins TRBV5-5 and TRBJ2-6, with D maybe TRBD1 (6 bases). The CDR3 has 19 residues. Germline CDR1 and CDR2: SGHKS and YYEKEE (reference sequence). V lost 4 bases to trimming and J lost 2 bases, with 22 bases between them. This chain's CDR3 is CASSPATGFLNPGANVLTF. The CDR3 DNA is TGTGCCAGCAGCCCCGCAACAGGGTTCCTTAATCCTGGGGCCAACGTCCTGACTTTC.

The chain employs TRBV7-2 and TRBJ1-5; TRBD1 matches at 10 bases. This CDR3 comprises 16 residues. V shed 4 bases and J 6 bases; nucleotides not matched to a gene: 9. CDR1 and CDR2 (germline): SGHTA, FQGNSA. The CDR3 sequence: CASSSTPDRGFQPQHF. The CDR3 DNA reads TGTGCCAGCAGCTCGACCCCGGACAGGGGGTTTCAGCCCCAGCATTTT.

The chain uses TRBV11-3 and TRBJ2-5; 15 bases fit TRBD2. The J segment lost 4 bases and the V segment lost 5 bases, leaving 11 bases of the junction unmatched. The length of the CDR3 is 18 residues. CDR1 is SGHNT and CDR2 is YENEEA in the germline V gene. This chain's CDR3 is CASSPGLAGGGGRETQYF. For the CDR3, the DNA is TGTGCCAGCAGCCCGGGACTAGCGGGGGGTGGTGGGAGAGAGACCCAGTACTTC.

This clone was found a few times. The chain has TRBV18 and TRBJ2-3, with 8 bases aligning to TRBD2. The CDR3 has 16 residues. Trimming at V came to 3 bases and at J to 0 bases, leaving 5 bases not matched to a gene. Germline-derived CDR1 and CDR2 are KGHSH and LQKENI. The CDR3 DNA reads TGTGCCAGCTCACCTCGTCCGGGGGGGAGCACAGATACGCAGTATTTT. It yields the protein CASSPRPGGSTDTQYF.

This chain connects TRBV10-3 to TRBJ2-1; 8 nucleotides align to TRBD1. Germline lookup yields CDR1 ENHRY and CDR2 SYGVKD. Germline trimming cut 6 bases from V and 8 bases from J; bases unmatched to any gene: 6. CDR3 size: 13 residues. The chain's CDR3 is CAIRPTGGHEQFF. The CDR3, as DNA: TGTGCCATCAGACCTACAGGGGGACATGAGCAGTTCTTC.

This rearrangement joins TRBV30 to TRBJ2-2, with 9 bases lining up with TRBD2. Unmatched junction bases numbered 3, after V lost 3 bases and J lost 4 bases. Germline V gives CDR1 GTSNPN, CDR2 SVGIG (reference sequence). The CDR3 consists of 14 residues. The CDR3: CAWRGGGATGELFF. The CDR3 DNA is TGTGCCTGGAGAGGCGGGGGGGCCACCGGGGAGCTGTTTTTT.

The rearrangement joins TRBV6-5 to TRBJ1-2; D call uncertain. This CDR3 comprises 14 residues. CDR1 and CDR2 (germline): MNHEY, SVGAGI. V was clipped by 5 bases and J by 4 bases, with 14 bases between them. The DNA of the CDR3 is TGTGCCAGCAGTGAGTACAGAAAGACCTATGGCTACACCTTC. Residues: CASSEYRKTYGYTF.

Written as DNA, the CDR3 is TGTGCCAGCAGTCCGCGGGGGGGCCAAGATACGCAGTATTTT. Protein sequence: CASSPRGGQDTQYF. The rearrangement links TRBV25-1 to TRBJ2-3, with TRBD2 matching 9 bases. The V gene's germline CDR1 is MGHDK and CDR2 SYGVNS. The CDR3 has 14 residues. The ends lost 5 bases at V and 5 bases at J; junction bases unmatched: 5. The entire variable domain, with the rest obtained from reference TRBV25-1 and TRBJ2-3, is as follows: EADIYQTPRYLVIGTGKKITLECSQTMGHDKMYWYQQDPGMELHLIHYSYGVNSTEKGDLSSESTVSRIRTEHFPLTLESARPSHTSQYLCASSPRGGQDTQYFGPGTRLTVL.

The chain joins TRBV10-3 to TRBJ2-3; D possibly corresponds to TRBD1 (6 bases). V lost 2 bases and J 2 bases, leaving 11 bases between the germline ends. The CDR3 is 15 amino acids. Germline V gene data show CDR1 as ENHRY and CDR2 as SYGVKD. The CDR3 DNA follows: TGTGCCATCAGTGAGAATGGACAGCCCACAGATACGCAGTATTTT. Translated, it gives CAISENGQPTDTQYF.

The V and J genes are TRBV29-1 and TRBJ1-2; D ambiguous. CDR1 and CDR2 (germline): SQVTM, ANQGSEA. The CDR3 is made up of 11 amino acids. The ends were cut back, 8 bases at V and 0 bases at J, with 7 bases in the middle. In nucleotides, the CDR3 is TGCAGCCCTCCCCCTAACTATGGCTACACCTTC. It translates to CSPPPNYGYTF.

The rearrangement joins TRBV6-6 to TRBJ2-7, with 11 bases identical to TRBD1. The length of the CDR3 is 16 residues. The V segment lost 5 bases and the J segment 3 bases; nucleotides outside the gene matches: 9. Germline-derived CDR1 and CDR2 are MNHNY and SVGAGI (reference sequence). The CDR3 nucleotides read TGTGCCAGCAGTCCCAATCCGGGACAGGGGGGCTACGAGCAGTACTTC. It translates to CASSPNPGQGGYEQYF.

A single count supports this clone. CDR3 region: CASRAGQGFGEQYF. The CDR3 nucleotides are TGTGCCAGCAGGGCCGGACAGGGATTTGGCGAGCAGTACTTC. The chain couples TRBV2 to TRBJ2-7, with 8 nucleotides matching TRBD1. Germline V gene sequence: CDR1 SNHLY, CDR2 FYNNEI. V gave up 6 bases and J gave up 6 bases; unmatched junction bases: 10. This CDR3 contains 14 residues.

The chain is built from TRBV19 and TRBJ1-1; maybe TRBD1 (5 bases). CDR1 is LNHDA and CDR2 is SQIVND in the germline V gene (reference sequence). CDR3 length: 15 amino acids. With 3 bases removed from V and 1 base from J, the gap between germline ends came to 12 bases. The CDR3: CASSIGWGGNTEAFF. DNA of the CDR3: TGTGCCAGTAGTATTGGGTGGGGCGGGAACACTGAAGCTTTCTTT. The variable domain in full, completed from reference TRBV19 and TRBJ1-1, reads DGGITQSPKYLFRKEGQNVTLSCEQNLNHDAMYWYRQDPGQGLRLIYYSQIVNDFQKGDIAEGYSVSREKKESFPLTVTSAQKNPTAFYLCASSIGWGGNTEAFFGQGTRLTVV.

This clone came up once. V is TRBV27 and J is TRBJ2-5; no reliable D call. This CDR3 spans 13 amino acids. From germline, CDR1 is MNHEY and CDR2 SMNVEV (reference sequence). Trimming cost V 4 bases and J 0 bases, with 6 bases left between them. The CDR3 here is CASSSRDQETQYF. Here the CDR3 DNA reads TGTGCCAGCAGTTCCCGTGACCAAGAGACCCAGTACTTC.

CDR3 DNA sequence: TGCAGCGTAGCGCTAGAGGGTAACGCCAACGTCCTGACTTTC. Translated, it gives CSVALEGNANVLTF. The gene calls are TRBV29-1 and TRBJ2-6, with D possibly TRBD2 on 5 matching bases. Germline CDR1 reads SQVTM; CDR2 reads ANQGSEA. V gave up 6 bases and J gave up 7 bases, with 16 bases separating them. This CDR3 is built from 14 residues.

V gene TRBV4-3 combines with J gene TRBJ1-2, with D unclear. Deletions cut 3 bases from V and 2 bases from J, with 25 bases between. Germline V gene sequence: CDR1 LGHNA, CDR2 YSLEER. This CDR3 has 19 amino acids. The CDR3 bases are TGCGCCAGCAGCCATGACCGTTTATGGGTAGCCCTTCCGAACTATGGCTACACCTTC. Protein: CASSHDRLWVALPNYGYTF.

The V gene is TRBV7-8, the J gene TRBJ1-5; 8 bases are a match to TRBD1. Germline CDR1 reads SGHVS; CDR2 reads FQNEAQ. The CDR3 totals 15 residues. V was pared by 3 bases and J by 5 bases, with 6 bases of the junction left unmatched. The DNA of the CDR3 is TGTGCCAGCAGCTTGTCTACAGGGGGGGATCAGCCCCAGCATTTT. Protein sequence: CASSLSTGGDQPQHF.

The chain has TRBV4-2 and TRBJ2-7; TRBD2 aligns across 7 bases. V dropped 4 bases and J dropped 2; count of bases not matched to a gene: 5. The CDR3 runs 14 residues. Per the germline V gene, CDR1 is LGHNA and CDR2 is YNFKEQ. The CDR3 sequence: CASSLQRGPYEQYF. The CDR3 region has the DNA TGTGCCAGCAGCCTGCAGCGGGGCCCCTACGAGCAGTACTTC.

The chain links TRBV7-2 to TRBJ2-1, with 7 nucleotides matching TRBD2. From germline, CDR1 is SGHTA and CDR2 FQGNSA. CDR3 length equals 16 residues. V lost 5 bases and J lost 1; bases outside the gene matches: 8. CDR3 DNA sequence: TGTGCCAGCAGCAAAAACGGGGGGAAATCCTACAATGAGCAGTTCTTC. It is translated as CASSKNGGKSYNEQFF.

This clone was counted a single time. The chain carries TRBV5-6 and TRBJ1-6, with 8 bases lining up with TRBD1. Germline values: CDR1 SGHDT, CDR2 YYEEEE. The J segment lost 1 base and the V segment lost 4 bases, leaving 7 bases of the junction unmatched. The CDR3 has 17 amino acids. The CDR3 reads CASSRGTGTSYNSPLHF. The CDR3 DNA reads TGTGCCAGCAGCAGGGGGACAGGAACGTCCTATAATTCACCCCTCCACTTT.

The gene calls are TRBV7-2 and TRBJ1-2; the match to TRBD1 covers 7 bases. This CDR3 region has 14 residues. Germline V gene data show CDR1 as SGHTA and CDR2 as FQGNSA. The trim removed 4 bases at V and 6 bases at J, leaving 8 bases unmatched. In DNA form, the CDR3 reads TGTGCCAGCAGCTCCAGGGGGGCGGGAAATGGCTACACCTTC. Its protein product is CASSSRGAGNGYTF. Using reference TRBV7-2 and TRBJ1-2 for the parts outside the CDR3, the full variable domain is GAGVSQSPSNKVTEKGKDVELRCDPISGHTALYWYRQSLGQGLEFLIYFQGNSAPDKSGLPSDRFSAERTGGSVSTLTIQRTQQEDSAVYLCASSSRGAGNGYTFGSGTRLTVV.

The gene calls are TRBV19 and TRBJ1-4; 8 bases agree with TRBD1. This CDR3 is built from 16 residues. Germline CDR1 LNHDA, CDR2 SQIVND (reference sequence). V trimming: 3 bases; J trimming: 4 bases; junction bases outside the gene matches: 7. CDR3 in DNA: TGTGCCAGTAGTATCCAGGGGGCAAGGGGTAATGAAAAACTGTTTTTT. Translating gives CASSIQGARGNEKLFF.

This chain uses TRBV6-6 with TRBJ1-5; D is perhaps TRBD1 (5 bases). Trimming took 0 bases from V and 5 from J, leaving 11 bases between them. Germline CDR1 MNHNY, CDR2 SVGAGI (reference sequence). The CDR3 has 15 amino acids. CDR3 DNA sequence: TGTGCCAGCAGTTACTCGGGAACAGGCGATCAGCCCCAGCATTTT. Protein: CASSYSGTGDQPQHF.

This clone has just a few counts. V and J are TRBV25-1 and TRBJ1-6, with D uncertain. Germline V gene data show CDR1 as MGHDK and CDR2 as SYGVNS. Trimming stripped 7 bases from V and 7 bases from J, with 11 bases between. The CDR3 consists of 13 residues. The CDR3, as DNA: TGTGCCAGCATTGGACGGGAGAATTCACCCCTCCACTTT. Amino acids: CASIGRENSPLHF.

V is TRBV5-4 and J is TRBJ2-7; D is possibly TRBD1 (9 bases). The CDR3 runs 16 residues. CDR1 and CDR2 from the germline V gene are SGHNT and YYREEE (reference sequence). Trimming removed 8 bases from V and 3 bases from J, with 24 bases in between. DNA for the CDR3: TGTGCCAGTAGCCCGGGGGGGGGACAGGGAGGCTACGAGCAGTACTTC. Translation gives CASSPGGGQGGYEQYF.